The 19 T cell receptor beta chains presented below share a single source sample, sequenced in a study of T-cell reconstitution after alpha-beta-depleted transplantation in children. Unique molecular identifiers were used to barcode this TCRbeta library. A single record per CDR3 protein comes from TCRdb applying MiXCR to the PCR reads. Altogether about 110,000 distinct CDR3 sequences are present, around 6.4% being singletons, with the ten largest covering 20% to 25%. The sample in question was PBMCs, mostly from graft donor cells, obtained 360 days after TCRalphabeta/CD19-depleted stem cell transplant. All receptors come from a male patient aged 2 to 10 who had a stem cell transplant for acute lymphoblastic leukemia, so the T cells may come from the graft donor.

This clonotype was recorded many times. This chain joins TRBV28 and TRBJ2-1; the D is unclear. The CDR3 is 14 residues long. The germline V gene has CDR1 MDHEN and CDR2 SYDVKM. V gave up 3 bases and J gave up 0 bases, with 6 bases separating them. CDR3 DNA: TGTGCCAGCAGTTTGGGATTCTCCTACAATGAGCAGTTCTTC. It is translated as CASSLGFSYNEQFF.

The rearrangement uses TRBV7-2 and TRBJ2-1; 12 nucleotides align to TRBD2. The CDR3 has 15 amino acids. The V gene's germline CDR1 is SGHTA and CDR2 FQGNSA. V gave up 3 bases and J gave up 7 bases; unmatched junction bases: 4. CDR3: CASSFRGTSGNEQFF. The DNA for the CDR3 is TGTGCCAGCAGCTTTCGGGGGACTAGCGGGAATGAGCAGTTCTTC.

This clonotype was counted many times. The rearrangement uses TRBV4-2 and TRBJ2-7, with D tentatively TRBD1 (7 bases). The CDR3 spans 17 residues. V dropped 0 bases and J dropped 2 bases, with 17 bases sitting between them. Germline V gives CDR1 LGHNA, CDR2 YNFKEQ. The CDR3 here is CASSQEAGGTEAYEQYF. The CDR3, as DNA: TGTGCCAGCAGCCAAGAGGCCGGAGGGACAGAAGCCTACGAGCAGTACTTC.

The rearrangement links TRBV4-3 to TRBJ2-7; 9 bases agree with TRBD1. The junction had 8 bases not matched to a gene; V was cut back by 5 bases and J by 3 bases. CDR3 length equals 15 residues. Per the germline V gene, CDR1 is LGHNA and CDR2 is YSLEER. The CDR3 is CASSSGTGKIYEQYF. Written as DNA, the CDR3 is TGCGCCAGCAGCTCCGGGACAGGGAAAATCTACGAGCAGTACTTC.

This clonotype has ten or more counts. The chain links TRBV5-1 to TRBJ1-2; 8 bases are shared with TRBD1. The ends lost 7 bases at V and 0 bases at J; junction bases unmatched: 8. Germline V gene sequence: CDR1 SGHRS, CDR2 YFSETQ. This CDR3 region has 15 residues. The CDR3, as DNA: TGCGCCAGCGGAGGACAGGGCCAAGCTAACTATGGCTACACCTTC. It encodes CASGGQGQANYGYTF.

The V and J genes are TRBV27 and TRBJ2-1, with TRBD2 matching 8 bases. Trimming cost V 1 base and J 2 bases; bases outside gene matches: 7. CDR3 size: 17 residues. Germline V lookup: CDR1 MNHEY, CDR2 SMNVEV (reference sequence). CDR3 coding DNA: TGTGCCAGCAGTTTATTCCCTGGTAGCGGGGCCTACAATGAGCAGTTCTTC. Its protein is CASSLFPGSGAYNEQFF.

This clonotype was recorded many times. The CDR3 loop reads CASSLGLYTGELFF. CDR3 nucleotides: TGCGCCAGCAGCTTGGGGCTTTACACCGGGGAGCTGTTTTTT. The chain joins TRBV4-3 to TRBJ2-2, with D perhaps TRBD1 (5 bases). V was cut by 5 bases and J by 3 bases, with 10 bases left in between. The CDR3 has 14 amino acids. From germline, CDR1 is LGHNA and CDR2 YSLEER.

This clonotype was seen only a few times. The chain is built from TRBV6-2 or TRBV6-3 and TRBJ2-1, with D possibly being TRBD1 (6 bases). This CDR3 is built from 15 residues. V was pared by 6 bases and J by 3 bases, with 15 bases between. CDR1 is MNHEY, CDR2 SVGEGT, per germline. CDR3 sequence (DNA): TGTGCCAGCAGACTCCGGGACATATACTACAATGAGCAGTTCTTC. Translating it yields CASRLRDIYYNEQFF.

This chain links TRBV10-1 with TRBJ2-3; maybe TRBD2 (5 bases). Per germline, CDR1 WNHNN and CDR2 SYGVQD (reference sequence). Trimming removed 2 bases at V and 8 bases at J, with 5 bases between. The CDR3 is 11 residues long. The DNA of the CDR3 is TGCGCCAGCAGTGAGGGAGGTACGCAGTATTTT. It codes for CASSEGGTQYF.

This clonotype showed up many times. The chain carries TRBV6-1 and TRBJ1-1; D gene unclear. Germline CDR1 and CDR2: MNHNS and SASEGT. The V gene lost 5 bases and the J gene lost 7 bases, with 8 bases spanning the gap. The CDR3 totals 11 residues. The CDR3 is CASSLGVEAFF. The CDR3 bases are TGTGCCAGCAGTCTTGGGGTTGAAGCTTTCTTT.

The V and J genes are TRBV5-1 and TRBJ1-3; TRBD1 agrees at 8 bases. CDR1 and CDR2 from the germline V gene are SGHRS and YFSETQ. Trimming removed 0 bases from V and 3 bases from J; junction bases left unmatched: 2. The CDR3 is made up of 15 amino acids. This CDR3 is CASSLDRGNGNTIYF. The CDR3 bases are TGCGCCAGCAGCTTGGACAGGGGGAATGGAAACACCATATATTTT.

The rearrangement links TRBV7-9 to TRBJ2-5; the D gene is possibly TRBD2 (5 bases). The germline V gene has CDR1 SEHNR and CDR2 FQNEAQ (reference sequence). V gave up 4 bases and J gave up 4 bases, with 16 bases separating them. The CDR3 consists of 15 residues. The CDR3 DNA is TGTGCCAGCAGCTCGACGGGGAGCCTTTCAGAGACCCAGTACTTC. Its translation: CASSSTGSLSETQYF.

This clonotype was seen ten or more times. The chain combines TRBV28 with TRBJ2-5; a weak D match, TRBD2 (7 bases). Germline assignment: CDR1 MDHEN and CDR2 SYDVKM. Trimming removed 2 bases at V and 5 bases at J, with 21 bases between. The CDR3 covers 17 residues. The CDR3 is CASSLPTPGEGGETQYF. In DNA form, the CDR3 reads TGTGCCAGCAGTTTACCCACCCCAGGGGAGGGTGGGGAGACCCAGTACTTC.

This clonotype was recorded many times. The CDR3 here is CAIGQDITLHF. The CDR3 region has the DNA TGTGCCATTGGACAGGACATAACCCTCCACTTT. This chain joins TRBV2 and TRBJ1-6; TRBD1 aligns across 7 bases. CDR3 size: 11 residues. Losses at the gene ends were 10 bases for V and 14 bases for J; bases not matched to a gene: 8. Germline V gene lookup returns CDR1 SNHLY and CDR2 FYNNEI.

This clonotype has ten or more counts. This chain connects TRBV4-3 to TRBJ2-7; 8 bases are a match to TRBD1. J was trimmed by 3 bases and V by 4 bases; bases with no gene match: 2. Germline lookup yields CDR1 LGHNA and CDR2 YSLEER. CDR3 length: 13 amino acids. The DNA for the CDR3 is TGCGCCAGCAGCCGCGGACAGGGCTACGAGCAGTACTTC. It is translated as CASSRGQGYEQYF.

V gene TRBV4-3 combines with J gene TRBJ2-5; 10 nucleotides line up with TRBD2. The CDR3 spans 16 residues. Germline V gives CDR1 LGHNA, CDR2 YSLEER. V lost 0 bases to trimming and J lost 4 bases; unmatched junction nucleotides: 5. The chain's CDR3 is CASSQDLAGDRETQYF. The CDR3, as DNA: TGCGCCAGCAGCCAAGACCTAGCGGGAGATAGAGAGACCCAGTACTTC.

This clonotype was counted between two and nine times. This sequence joins TRBV7-9 and TRBJ2-3; 7 positions match TRBD1. Germline V gene data show CDR1 as SEHNR and CDR2 as FQNEAQ (reference sequence). The CDR3 runs 15 residues. Trimming at V came to 5 bases and at J to 1 base, leaving 6 bases not matched to a gene. The CDR3 DNA sequence: TGTGCCAGCAGCCCCTCGGACAGGCGCACAGATACGCAGTATTTT. Translation gives CASSPSDRRTDTQYF.

This clonotype was observed at least ten times. This rearrangement joins TRBV7-9 to TRBJ1-1; D ambiguous. V shed 1 base and J shed 3 bases, with 9 bases lying between them. Germline CDR1 reads SEHNR; CDR2 reads FQNEAQ (reference sequence). The CDR3 spans 14 residues. This chain's CDR3 is CASSLGPGDTEAFF. In DNA, the CDR3 is TGTGCCAGCAGCTTAGGGCCCGGGGACACTGAAGCTTTCTTT.

In its sample, this clonotype was seen a few times. The chain recombines TRBV6-6 with TRBJ2-5, with D uncertain. V lost 7 bases, J lost 5 bases, and 14 bases lay in between. Germline loops: CDR1 MNHNY, CDR2 SVGAGI (reference sequence). The CDR3 is 13 amino acids. CDR3 in DNA: TGTGCCAGCAACTCCGGGTCTTACGAGACCCAGTACTTC. Its protein product is CASNSGSYETQYF.